The clone carrying this T cell receptor beta chain has only a few counts. This record comes from a study of beta chain features in type 1 diabetes. All of the isolated RNA was reverse transcribed, so expressed TCRB transcripts were sequenced. The data were produced by immunoSEQ multiplex PCR, yet TCRdb's version contains in-frame clones alone and is incomplete. Among about 140,000 clones listed, over 8% were seen once. The sequenced sample consisted of central memory CD4+ T cells from blood. The clonotype was recovered from a woman in her 40s in good health.

The CDR3 coding sequence is TGTGCCAGCAGCCTAGGACGGGCGGGGAATGAAAAACTGTTTTTT. Translated, it gives CASSLGRAGNEKLFF. The chain is built from TRBV7-9 and TRBJ1-4; D unclear. This CDR3 spans 15 amino acids. V was clipped by 5 bases and J by 5 bases, with 15 bases between them. From germline, CDR1 is SEHNR and CDR2 FQNEAQ (reference sequence).